The 8 T cell receptor beta chains in this list originate from one sample, sequenced in a study of T cells after posttransplantation cyclophosphamide. Control samples came 1 year after myeloablative marrow transplants with methotrexate plus calcineurin inhibitor. Some clones are missing from TCRdb's copy, which holds only in-frame ones; the method was immunoSEQ multiplex PCR. The sample records some 14,000 clones, approximately 88% being singletons. The starting material was PBMCs, obtained more than 350 days after allogeneic stem cell transplant with calcineurin inhibitor and methotrexate. The origin of the receptors is a male patient aged 18-30 years who received an allogeneic stem cell transplant from a related donor, was CMV-positive, and had no GVHD. The graft donor may have contributed some T cells.

The V and J genes are TRBV29-1 and TRBJ2-7; 9 bases map to TRBD2. The CDR3 contains 14 residues. The germline CDR1 and CDR2 sequences are SQVTM and ANQGSEA. Germline trimming cut 3 bases from V and 2 bases from J; bases unmatched to any gene: 5. The CDR3 nucleotides read TGCAGCGTTGACAGGCTAGCGGGACCCTACGAGCAGTACTTC. Protein sequence: CSVDRLAGPYEQYF.

The rearrangement joins TRBV2 to TRBJ2-7; maybe TRBD2 (5 bases). The CDR3 length is 11 residues. Germline V gene sequence: CDR1 SNHLY, CDR2 FYNNEI. V lost 11 bases and J 0 bases, leaving 8 bases between the germline ends. This chain's CDR3 is CAGGFSYEQYF. The CDR3 bases are TGTGCCGGAGGATTCTCCTACGAGCAGTACTTC.

V gene TRBV28 combines with J gene TRBJ2-7; D is possibly TRBD1 (6 bases). The V end was cut by 3 bases, the J end by 4 bases, with 13 bases between. The CDR3 is made up of 14 amino acids. Germline V gene sequence: CDR1 MDHEN, CDR2 SYDVKM. CDR3: CASSLDRGAYEQYF. The CDR3 DNA reads TGTGCCAGCAGTTTGGACAGAGGGGCGTACGAGCAGTACTTC.

J is TRBJ1-6 and V is TRBV28; D unresolved. The germline gives CDR1 MDHEN, CDR2 SYDVKM. Trimming stripped 10 bases from V and 8 bases from J, with 15 bases between. The CDR3 extends over 13 amino acids. CDR3 in DNA: TGTGCCACCGTGAAGGAGGCCTATTCACCCCTCCACTTT. Its translation is CATVKEAYSPLHF.

This clone was seen a single time. The chain combines TRBV15 with TRBJ1-6; TRBD1 agrees at 7 bases. Trimming cost V 4 bases and J 7 bases; bases outside gene matches: 4. The CDR3 has 14 amino acids. Per the germline V gene, CDR1 is LNHNV and CDR2 is YYDKDF (reference sequence). The CDR3 DNA sequence: TGTGCCACCAGCATAAAACAGGGGAATTCACCCCTCCACTTT. The encoded protein is CATSIKQGNSPLHF.

The rearrangement uses TRBV5-8 and TRBJ2-1, with 10 bases that match TRBD1. CDR1 is SGHTS and CDR2 is YDEGEE in the germline V gene. The CDR3 extends over 15 amino acids. Trimming took 0 bases from V and 9 from J; bases not matched to a gene: 6. This chain's CDR3 is CASSLAGTGASEQFF. The CDR3 region has the DNA TGTGCCAGCAGCTTGGCCGGGACAGGGGCCAGTGAGCAGTTCTTC.

The V and J genes are TRBV30 and TRBJ1-1; unclear D gene. This CDR3 comprises 14 residues. Trimming stripped 3 bases from V and 1 base from J, with 12 bases between. In germline, CDR1 is GTSNPN, CDR2 SVGIG (reference sequence). For the CDR3, the DNA is TGTGCCTGGAGAACTAGGCAACAGAACACTGAAGCTTTCTTT. This encodes CAWRTRQQNTEAFF. Full variable domain (remainder filled in from reference TRBV30 and TRBJ1-1): SQTIHQWPATLVQPVGSPLSLECTVEGTSNPNLYWYRQAAGRGLQLLFYSVGIGQISSEVPQNLSASRPQDRQFILSSKKLLLSDSGFYLCAWRTRQQNTEAFFGQGTRLTVV.

In this sample, this clone turned up a few times. The CDR3 nucleotides read TGTGCCAGCAGGAGGGACAGGGGAGGAGAGCAGTACTTC. This encodes CASRRDRGGEQYF. This sequence joins TRBV6-5 and TRBJ2-7, with 10 bases matching TRBD1. Germline V lookup: CDR1 MNHEY, CDR2 SVGAGI. CDR3 length equals 13 residues. Trimming cost V 6 bases and J 7 bases; bases outside gene matches: 6.